The 29 T cell receptor beta chains below come from one sample, sequenced in a study of regulatory T cells in long-lasting Graves disease. CDR3 regions were amplified by Arm-PCR using iRepertoire HTBI primers to build TCR beta libraries. TCRdb recomputed calls from the multiplex PCR reads with MiXCR, one row per CDR3 protein. Of about 320,000 distinct CDR3 sequences detected, over 15% appear once; the ten largest clones hold 38%. Documented time point: newly diagnosed GD, antithyroid drugs for less than 3 months. PBMCs provided the RNA from which the TCR library was made. Source: peripheral blood mononuclear cells (PBMCs), taken at new diagnosis, from a patient treated with antithyroid drugs. The receptors come from a female donor with Graves disease.

Regarding this clonotype: Since a much larger clone is just one base distant, this may be a read error. The V and J genes are TRBV11-3 and TRBJ2-3; D may match TRBD1 or TRBD2 (7 bases each). Germline CDR1 reads SGHNT; CDR2 reads YENEEA. Trimming took 5 bases from V and 10 from J, leaving 28 bases between them. This CDR3 region has 17 residues. The chain's CDR3 is CASSQTRGVTGMDAQYF. Written as DNA, the CDR3 is TGTGCCAGCAGCCAAACCCGGGGGGTGACAGGGATGGATGCGCAGTATTTT.

The chain carries TRBV5-1 and TRBJ2-6; D might be TRBD2 (5 bases). V dropped 4 bases and J dropped 3 bases, with 17 bases sitting between them. CDR3 size: 17 residues. The germline gives CDR1 SGHRS, CDR2 YFSETQ. CDR3 amino acids: CASSLVSGWGGANVLTF. CDR3 nucleotide sequence: TGCGCCAGCAGCCTGGTTTCGGGGTGGGGTGGGGCCAACGTCCTGACTTTC. The whole variable domain, filled in from reference TRBV5-1 and TRBJ2-6, reads KAGVTQTPRYLIKTRGQQVTLSCSPISGHRSVSWYQQTPGQGLQFLFEYFSETQRNKGNFPGRFSGRQFSNSRSEMNVSTLELGDSALYLCASSLVSGWGGANVLTFGAGSRLTVL.

To note about this clonotype: A read error may be the cause here, since a much bigger clone is one base away. The chain combines TRBV7-7 with TRBJ2-5; D not resolved. CDR3 length equals 13 residues. CDR1 is SSHAT and CDR2 is FNYEAQ in the germline V gene (reference sequence). The CDR3 nucleotides are TGTGCTAGCAGCTCCACCGGGCTCCATGAGCATTTCTTC. Protein: CASSSTGLHEHFF. The full variable domain, completed using reference TRBV7-7 and TRBJ2-5, is GAGVSQSPRYKVTKRGQDVTLRCDPISSHATLYWYQQALGQGPEFLTYFNYEAQPDKSGLPSDRFSAERPEGSISTLTIQRTEQRDSAMYRCASSSTGLHEHFFGPGTRLLVL.

This clonotype occurred many times. V usage is TRBV6-5 and J usage is TRBJ2-2; 7 nucleotides agree with TRBD1. The CDR3 runs 18 residues. Per germline, CDR1 MNHEY and CDR2 SVGAGI. Trimming cost V 0 bases and J 1 base; bases outside gene matches: 8. The CDR3 nucleotides are TGTGCCAGCAGTTACTCGAGGGACAGATTAAAGAACACCGGGGAGCTGTTTTTT. Protein product: CASSYSRDRLKNTGELFF.

At least ten counts were recorded for this clonotype. This rearrangement joins TRBV24-1 to TRBJ1-5, with D possibly being TRBD1 (5 bases). The CDR3 has 14 residues. Trimming cost V 10 bases and J 4 bases, with 16 bases left between them. The germline V gene encodes CDR1 KGHDR and CDR2 SFDVKD. CDR3 loop: CATSDRALNQPQHF. In DNA, the CDR3 is TGTGCCACTTCCGACAGAGCCCTGAATCAGCCCCAGCATTTT.

In this sample, this clonotype turned up many times. The chain links TRBV2 to TRBJ1-5; TRBD1 matches 7 bases. CDR1 and CDR2 (germline): SNHLY, FYNNEI. The CDR3 length is 15 residues. V lost 6 bases to trimming and J lost 0 bases; unmatched junction nucleotides: 5. CDR3 DNA: TGTGCCAGCAGGGAACAGGGGCTTAGCAATCAGCCCCAGCATTTT. This codes for CASREQGLSNQPQHF.

At least ten counts were recorded for this clonotype. The chain uses TRBV28 and TRBJ2-5; TRBD1 might be the D (5 bases). There are 14 residues in the CDR3. V lost 4 bases, J lost 5 bases, and 14 bases lay in between. The V gene's germline CDR1 is MDHEN and CDR2 SYDVKM. The CDR3 protein is CASSSPRDGETQYF. The CDR3 bases are TGTGCCAGCAGTTCTCCCAGGGATGGTGAGACCCAGTACTTC. The complete variable domain, with remaining parts taken from reference TRBV28 and TRBJ2-5, reads DVKVTQSSRYLVKRTGEKVFLECVQDMDHENMFWYRQDPGLGLRLIYFSYDVKMKEKGDIPEGYSVSREKKERFSLILESASTNQTSMYLCASSSPRDGETQYFGPGTRLLVL.

There are many counts of this clonotype. The chain recombines TRBV28 with TRBJ1-2; D is possibly TRBD1 (6 bases). This CDR3 region has 17 residues. Germline V gene data show CDR1 as MDHEN and CDR2 as SYDVKM. Trimming stripped 5 bases from V and 0 bases from J, with 19 bases between. DNA for the CDR3: TGTGCCAGCAGTCGACCGTACAGGGTTACGCCTAACTATGGCTACACCTTC. It specifies CASSRPYRVTPNYGYTF.

This clonotype was picked up many times. The rearrangement joins TRBV19 to TRBJ1-2; 8 nucleotides line up with TRBD1. This CDR3 comprises 15 residues. CDR1 is LNHDA and CDR2 is SQIVND in the germline V gene (reference sequence). J was trimmed by 4 bases and V by 5 bases; bases with no gene match: 9. CDR3 nucleotides: TGTGCCAGTAGTCCCCGAGGACAGGGAGCCTATGGCTACACCTTC. It is translated as CASSPRGQGAYGYTF.

This clonotype was detected ten times or more. Because the CDR3's place on the DNA is in doubt, the DNA is left out and the CDR3 is given as listed by TCRdb. The rearrangement joins TRBV24-1 to TRBJ2-1; the table assigns TRBD2, which was not confirmed against the DNA. Including both end residues, the CDR3 is 15 amino acids long. From germline, CDR1 is KGHDR and CDR2 SFDVKD. The CDR3 protein is CAVGPGLADTGEQFF.

This clonotype was observed a few times. The chain links TRBV12-3 or TRBV12-4 to TRBJ2-3; 9 bases are a match to TRBD1. The CDR3 has 19 amino acids. Trimming at V came to 5 bases and at J to 1 base, leaving 16 bases not matched to a gene. DNA for the CDR3: TGTGCCAGCAGTGGGGGACAGGGCGGACCGCCCGGGGGCACAGATACGCAGTATTTT. Its translation is CASSGGQGGPPGGTDTQYF.

The chain links TRBV27 to TRBJ1-1; possibly TRBD1 for D (6 bases). V was shortened by 3 bases and J by 4 bases, with 9 bases between the two germline ends. CDR3 size: 13 residues. Per the germline V gene, CDR1 is MNHEY and CDR2 is SMNVEV (reference sequence). CDR3 in DNA: TGTGCCAGCAGTTTTAGGGACACCACTGAAGCTTTCTTT. Its translation is CASSFRDTTEAFF.

There are a few counts of this clonotype. A read error may be the cause here, since a much bigger clone is one base away. The CDR3 coding sequence is TGTGCCACCAGTGATTTGGAGGTCACAGATACGCAGTATTTT. Protein sequence: CATSDLEVTDTQYF. The chain is built from TRBV24-1 and TRBJ2-3; no firm D call. The CDR3 is 14 amino acids. Germline CDR1 is KGHDR and CDR2 is SFDVKD. Trimming removed 0 bases from V and 2 bases from J, with 5 bases in between.

This clonotype was seen more than once but under ten times. The chain combines TRBV9 with TRBJ1-6; possibly TRBD1 for D (6 bases). This CDR3 contains 14 residues. Germline-derived CDR1 and CDR2 are SGDLS and YYNGEE. V gave up 0 bases and J gave up 8 bases, with 9 bases separating them. The CDR3 DNA reads TGTGCCAGCAGCGTAGCAGGGGCGGATTCACCCCTCCACTTT. Protein product: CASSVAGADSPLHF.

The rearrangement links TRBV29-1 to TRBJ2-3; 9 nucleotides align to TRBD1. The CDR3 loop spans 15 amino acids. V dropped 3 bases and J dropped 2; count of bases not matched to a gene: 6. Germline CDR1 reads SQVTM; CDR2 reads ANQGSEA. The CDR3 sequence: CSVDSGQGVTDTQYF. The CDR3 DNA is TGCAGCGTTGATTCGGGACAGGGTGTCACAGATACGCAGTATTTT.

This clonotype was observed a handful of times. The gene calls are TRBV27 and TRBJ2-7, with D possibly TRBD2 on 6 matching bases. Trimming shortened V by 5 bases and J by 6 bases, and 17 bases separated the two germline ends. The CDR3 consists of 14 residues. The germline V gene encodes CDR1 MNHEY and CDR2 SMNVEV (reference sequence). The CDR3 nucleotides read TGTGCCAGCAGTCTCGTCTTGACTAGTTCCGAGCAGTACTTC. This translates into CASSLVLTSSEQYF.

This clonotype was seen many times. The chain carries TRBV7-8 and TRBJ1-1; unclear D gene. V shed 1 base and J shed 5 bases, with 11 bases lying between them. The CDR3 consists of 14 residues. The germline CDR1 and CDR2 sequences are SGHVS and FQNEAQ. The DNA of the CDR3 is TGTGCCAGCAGCTTAGAATCTGTCGGGACTGAAGCTTTCTTT. Translating it yields CASSLESVGTEAFF.

This clonotype was observed many times. This sequence joins TRBV11-2 and TRBJ2-1, with D uncertain. The CDR3 spans 13 residues. Between the trimmed V and J ends, which lost 0 bases and 13 bases, there was a span of 13 bases. The germline V gene has CDR1 SGHAT and CDR2 FQNNGV. The CDR3 region is CASSLDGHQRQFF. The CDR3 DNA reads TGTGCCAGCAGCTTAGATGGTCACCAGCGACAGTTCTTC.

This clonotype was counted only a few times. CDR3 protein: CASSFGGTNEKLFF. CDR3 coding DNA: TGTGCCAGCAGTTTTGGGGGGACTAATGAAAAACTGTTTTTT. The chain couples TRBV28 to TRBJ1-4; weak D call: TRBD1 (5 bases). Germline lookup yields CDR1 MDHEN and CDR2 SYDVKM. CDR3 length equals 14 residues. Trimming pared 3 bases from V and 2 bases from J, leaving 7 bases between.

This clonotype was counted at least ten times. This chain joins TRBV28 and TRBJ2-3; no clear D gene. The germline V and J ends were trimmed by 6 bases and 6 bases, with 10 bases remaining between them. Germline CDR1 and CDR2: MDHEN and SYDVKM. The CDR3 spans 12 residues. Here the CDR3 reads CASSTPFDTQYF. DNA for the CDR3: TGTGCCAGCAGCACCCCCTTTGATACGCAGTATTTT.

In this sample, this clonotype turned up a few times. The rearrangement joins TRBV10-3 to TRBJ1-1; D might be TRBD1 (5 bases). The CDR3 is 16 amino acids. CDR1 and CDR2 from the germline V gene are ENHRY and SYGVKD. The V end was cut by 4 bases, the J end by 8 bases, with 23 bases between. The CDR3 DNA sequence: TGTGCCATCAGTGCGTCTCGGGGGGAATTAGTAAGAGAAGCTTTCTTT. Its protein product is CAISASRGELVREAFF.

This clonotype was picked up many times. The chain combines TRBV13 with TRBJ2-5, with unresolved D. Germline loops: CDR1 PRHDT, CDR2 FYEKMQ (reference sequence). CDR3 length: 13 amino acids. The germline V and J ends were trimmed by 1 base and 5 bases, with 8 bases remaining between them. The CDR3 nucleotides are TGTGCCAGCAGCTTAGTTCTAGGGGAGACCCAGTACTTC. It specifies CASSLVLGETQYF.

The chain uses TRBV7-9 and TRBJ2-2; 7 positions match TRBD2. Per germline, CDR1 SEHNR and CDR2 FQNEAQ (reference sequence). J gave up 0 bases and V 1 base, and 2 bases lay outside the gene matches. The CDR3 runs to 16 residues. CDR3 sequence (DNA): TGTGCCAGCAGCTTAGTGCTAGCGGCGAACACCGGGGAGCTGTTTTTT. Residues: CASSLVLAANTGELFF. Combining the CDR3 with reference TRBV7-9 and TRBJ2-2 gives the whole variable domain DTGVSQNPRHKITKRGQNVTFRCDPISEHNRLYWYRQTLGQGPEFLTYFQNEAQLEKSRLLSDRFSAERPKGSFSTLEIQRTEQGDSAMYLCASSLVLAANTGELFFGEGSRLTVL.

This clonotype was seen many times. The CDR3 protein is CASSLGISNQPQHF. The CDR3 DNA reads TGTGCCAGCAGTCTTGGGATAAGCAATCAGCCCCAGCATTTT. This chain uses TRBV28 with TRBJ1-5; D is unclear. Germline assignment: CDR1 MDHEN and CDR2 SYDVKM. V lost 5 bases, J lost 1 base, and 9 bases lay in between. This CDR3 is 14 amino acids long.

The genes are TRBV6-4 and TRBJ2-1; TRBD1 matches at 7 bases. J lost 4 bases, V lost 3 bases, and 12 bases had no gene match. There are 17 residues in the CDR3. Germline V gives CDR1 MRHNA, CDR2 SNTAGT. The CDR3, as DNA: TGTGCCAGCAGTGAGACAGGGTTTTCTGGGTGGTACAATGAGCAGTTCTTC. It codes for CASSETGFSGWYNEQFF.

This clonotype was observed a few times. A much larger clone differs by one base, so this may be a read error. V is TRBV11-1 and J is TRBJ2-3; TRBD2 aligns across 9 bases. The CDR3 runs to 15 residues. CDR1 and CDR2 (germline): SGHAT, FQDESV (reference sequence). The DNA for the CDR3 is TGTGTCAGCAGTTCACGGCGGGAGGGGACAGATACGCAGTATTTT. This sequence encodes CVSSSRREGTDTQYF.

This clonotype was seen more than once but under ten times. The rearrangement joins TRBV14 to TRBJ1-5, with no clear D. The germline gives CDR1 SGHDN, CDR2 FVKESK. The CDR3 covers 13 residues. V was cut by 0 bases and J by 5 bases, with 5 bases left in between. CDR3 nucleotides: TGTGCCAGCAGCCAAGATGTTTATCAGCCCCAGCATTTT. Its protein product is CASSQDVYQPQHF.

This clonotype showed up many times. V and J are TRBV29-1 and TRBJ2-1; 9 bases are a match to TRBD1. CDR3 length equals 13 residues. Unmatched junction bases numbered 12, after V lost 6 bases and J lost 12 bases. The germline gives CDR1 SQVTM, CDR2 ANQGSEA. The CDR3 is CSVADRGFERQFF. The CDR3 DNA reads as TGCAGCGTCGCGGACAGGGGATTTGAGAGGCAGTTCTTC.

This clonotype was seen many times. This sequence joins TRBV19 and TRBJ1-4, with unresolved D. The V gene's germline CDR1 is LNHDA and CDR2 SQIVND (reference sequence). The ends were cut back, 7 bases at V and 7 bases at J, with 10 bases in the middle. This CDR3 has 12 amino acids. For the CDR3, the DNA is TGTGCCAGTACAGAGGGAGGTGAAAAACTGTTTTTT. It is translated as CASTEGGEKLFF.